This TCR beta chain was sequenced during a study of blood T cell repertoires in COVID-19. About the research overall: Whether acute or convalescent, the COVID-19 samples came from the United States, Italy and Spain. The cDNA or gDNA used as material had been derived from T cells, B-cell-depleted T cells, or PBMCs.

Trimming cost V 0 bases and J 4 bases, with 22 bases left between them. This CDR3 spans 18 amino acids. CDR1 and CDR2 (germline): SGHNT, YYREEE (reference sequence). Repertoires were generated with immunoSEQ multiplex PCR, while TCRdb's copy carries only in-frame clones and drops some. Here the sample spans approximately 220,000 clones, 85% being singletons. This TCR was sampled from a man aged 40-50 years who had recovered from COVID-19. What was sequenced was PBMCs or T cells enriched from blood (not recorded which). The chain couples TRBV5-4 to TRBJ1-2, with D possibly being TRBD1 (5 bases). CDR3 amino acids: CASSLAIGGAAHFYGYTF. The CDR3 region has the DNA TGTGCCAGCAGCTTGGCCATAGGAGGGGCCGCTCACTTCTATGGCTACACCTTC.